A single sample is the source of the 4 T cell receptor beta chains below, sequenced in a study of shared clonotypes between healthy human individuals. Using immunoSEQ multiplex PCR, the repertoire was profiled, and TCRdb retains in-frame clones only, with some absent. The profile shows around 1,100,000 clones, 70% to 80% of them singletons. The sample consisted of memory CD4+ T cells from PBMCs. Subset of the sample: CD45RA-negative fraction. The receptor set was obtained from a man aged 18 to 35 in good health. Some clones in this sample may be carry-over from other donors' samples.

This clone was detected only once. J is TRBJ2-2 and V is TRBV15; 7 bases are a match to TRBD2. The V gene's germline CDR1 is LNHNV and CDR2 YYDKDF (reference sequence). The CDR3 is made up of 15 amino acids. The V segment lost 0 bases and the J segment 8 bases; nucleotides outside the gene matches: 6. The CDR3 protein is CATSRDKPSGGELFF. In DNA, the CDR3 is TGTGCCACCAGCAGAGATAAGCCTAGCGGAGGGGAGCTGTTTTTT.

This clone was counted only a few times. The same CDR3 also results from other DNA sequences found in this sample. The rearrangement joins TRBV2 to TRBJ1-1; D is uncertain. The CDR3 has 11 amino acids. V was pared by 2 bases and J by 11 bases, with 9 bases between. Germline CDR1 and CDR2: SNHLY and FYNNEI. The CDR3: CASSERREAFF. The CDR3, as DNA: TGTGCCAGCAGTGAACGGAGGGAGGCTTTCTTT.

This clone was found a few times. The chain couples TRBV4-3 to TRBJ1-1, with D tentatively TRBD1 (5 bases). The CDR3 extends over 14 amino acids. Germline CDR1 LGHNA, CDR2 YSLEER. The V gene lost 2 bases and the J gene lost 4 bases, with 11 bases spanning the gap. The CDR3 coding sequence is TGCGCCAGCAGCCAAAATTTCGGGGGCACTGAAGCTTTCTTT. It specifies CASSQNFGGTEAFF.

The chain couples TRBV5-1 to TRBJ2-1, with D hard to call. The CDR3 runs 12 residues. The germline V and J ends were trimmed by 0 bases and 10 bases, with 8 bases remaining between them. Germline V gene data show CDR1 as SGHRS and CDR2 as YFSETQ. The DNA for the CDR3 is TGCGCCAGCAGCTTGGCCGACACCGAGCAGTTCTTC. Its translation is CASSLADTEQFF.